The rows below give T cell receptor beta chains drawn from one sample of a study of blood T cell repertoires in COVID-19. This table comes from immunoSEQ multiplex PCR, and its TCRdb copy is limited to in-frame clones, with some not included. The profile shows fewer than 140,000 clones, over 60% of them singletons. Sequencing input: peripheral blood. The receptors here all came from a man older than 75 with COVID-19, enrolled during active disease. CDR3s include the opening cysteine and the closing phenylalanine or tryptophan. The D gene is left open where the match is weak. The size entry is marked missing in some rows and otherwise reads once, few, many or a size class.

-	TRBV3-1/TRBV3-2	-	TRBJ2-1	TGTGCCAGCAGCGGGACTTCGAGCTCCTACAATGAGCAGTTCTTC	CASSGTSSSYNEQFF
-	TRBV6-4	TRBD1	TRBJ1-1	TGTGCCAGCAGGGATTGGGACAGGGGGACTGAAGCTTTCTTT	CASRDWDRGTEAFF
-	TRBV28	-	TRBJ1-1	TGTGCCAGCCCCTCGGCCGGGGGATATTTGGACACTGAAGCTTTCTTT	CASPSAGGYLDTEAFF
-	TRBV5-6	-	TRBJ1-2	TGTGCCAGCAGCTTGTGGGAGGGCGTGGGAGGCTACACCTTC	CASSLWEGVGGYTF
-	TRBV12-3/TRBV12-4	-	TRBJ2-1	TGTGCCAGCAGTCTCTACAATGAGCAGTTCTTC	CASSLYNEQFF
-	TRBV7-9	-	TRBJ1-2	TGTGCCAGCAGCTTAGCAGGGGATGGCTACACCTTC	CASSLAGDGYTF
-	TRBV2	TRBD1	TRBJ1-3	TGTGCCAGCAGTTACGGACAGGCTGGAAACACCATATATTTT	CASSYGQAGNTIYF
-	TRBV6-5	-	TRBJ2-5	TGTGCCAGCAGAGCGGACCTCCAAGAGACCCAGTACTTC	CASRADLQETQYF
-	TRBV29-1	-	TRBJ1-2	TGCAGCGTTGAAGAAGGGCGGGCAGACACCTTC	CSVEEGRADTF
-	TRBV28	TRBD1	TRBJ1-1	TGTGCCAGCAGTGTTCAGGGGGGCGAAGCTTTCTTT	CASSVQGGEAFF
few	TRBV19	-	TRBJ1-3	TGTGCCAGCAGACGACCAGGGGTGCCTGGAAACACCATATATTTT	CASRRPGVPGNTIYF
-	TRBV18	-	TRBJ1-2	TGTGCCAGCTCACCCTCAAGTGAGAACTATGGCTACACCTTC	CASSPSSENYGYTF
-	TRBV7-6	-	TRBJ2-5	TGTGCCAGCAGCTTAACCTCGGGGAAAGAGACCCAGTACTTC	CASSLTSGKETQYF
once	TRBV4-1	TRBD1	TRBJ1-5	TGCGCCAGCAGCCAAGGGGGGACAGGGCAGCCCCAGCATTTT	CASSQGGTGQPQHF
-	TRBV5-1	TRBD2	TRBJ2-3	TGCGCCAGCAGCCTCGGGACTAGCGGGAAATTAGATACGCAGTATTTT	CASSLGTSGKLDTQYF
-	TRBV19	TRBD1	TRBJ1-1	TGTGCCAGTAGATTGGACAGGGACACTGAAGCTTTCTTT	CASRLDRDTEAFF